This T cell receptor (beta chain) was captured in a study of blood T cell repertoires in COVID-19. Study-level background: PBMCs, B-cell-depleted T cells, or T cells were the source of the cDNA or gDNA that made up the material.

Symptom resolution, clearance, or two negative PCRs marked the recovered donors of Cohort 3. Sequencing was performed with immunoSEQ multiplex PCR; in TCRdb, only in-frame clones are kept and a portion is missing. The sample gives around 480,000 clones, about nine tenths of which show up once; roughly 0.7% is in the top ten. Per germline, CDR1 MDHEN and CDR2 SYDVKM. V shed 1 base, J shed 2 bases, and the junction held 12 bases outside the gene matches. The CDR3 is 18 residues long. The specimen was PBMCs or T cells enriched from blood (not recorded which). This chain joins TRBV28 and TRBJ2-7; 9 positions agree with TRBD1. The receptor's source is a woman aged 18 to 35 who had recovered from COVID-19. The CDR3 DNA sequence: TGTGCCAGCAGTTTATTTTATGGGGACAGGGTGGTTACCTACGAGCAGTACTTC. Its protein product is CASSLFYGDRVVTYEQYF.